Presented here are 18 T cell receptor beta chains from one specimen sequenced in a study of blood T cell repertoires in COVID-19. Here immunoSEQ multiplex PCR was the method, and the copy in TCRdb shows in-frame clones only, minus some. The table includes roughly 250,000 clones, 83% detected once. The sample was peripheral blood. Receptor source: a woman in her 50s with acute or convalescent COVID-19.

The rearrangement links TRBV7-9 to TRBJ1-1, with D tentatively TRBD1 (6 bases). Trimming stripped 1 base from V and 10 bases from J, with 13 bases between. Germline V gives CDR1 SEHNR, CDR2 FQNEAQ (reference sequence). The CDR3 has 13 residues. CDR3 region: CASSLGGGVAAFF. The CDR3 coding sequence is TGTGCCAGCAGCTTAGGAGGGGGTGTTGCAGCTTTCTTT.

The gene calls are TRBV27 and TRBJ1-3; D unclear. Trimming took 5 bases from V and 0 from J, leaving 14 bases between them. CDR3 length equals 16 residues. Per the germline V gene, CDR1 is MNHEY and CDR2 is SMNVEV (reference sequence). CDR3 bases: TGTGCCAGCAGTCCCCTCCCGGGGATCTCTGGAAACACCATATATTTT. This sequence encodes CASSPLPGISGNTIYF.

The J gene is TRBJ1-3, the V gene TRBV28; 7 bases agree with TRBD1. The V gene's germline CDR1 is MDHEN and CDR2 SYDVKM. The CDR3 totals 11 residues. With 6 bases clipped from V and 13 bases from J, the junction kept 6 bases outside the gene matches. The CDR3 DNA sequence: TGTGCCAGCAGCCGAGACAGGGAGATATATTTT. This codes for CASSRDREIYF.

The chain carries TRBV28 and TRBJ1-3; D call uncertain. V was cut by 1 base and J by 4 bases, with 14 bases left in between. Germline assignment: CDR1 MDHEN and CDR2 SYDVKM. There are 16 residues in the CDR3. Here the CDR3 DNA reads TGTGCCAGCAGTTTATTCGAACTGGAGAGGGGAAACACCATATATTTT. Protein sequence: CASSLFELERGNTIYF.

This sequence joins TRBV28 and TRBJ2-7; 7 nucleotides line up with TRBD2. Germline V lookup: CDR1 MDHEN, CDR2 SYDVKM. CDR3 length equals 15 residues. With 4 bases clipped from V and 0 bases from J, the junction kept 6 bases outside the gene matches. CDR3 nucleotide sequence: TGTGCCAGCAGTTCCCAGCGGGATAGCTCCTACGAGCAGTACTTC. This codes for CASSSQRDSSYEQYF.

V usage is TRBV6-1 and J usage is TRBJ2-1; 8 nucleotides agree with TRBD2. The germline V gene has CDR1 MNHNS and CDR2 SASEGT. V shed 1 base, J shed 4 bases, and the junction held 6 bases outside the gene matches. This CDR3 has 16 amino acids. The CDR3 loop is CASSEGLAGNYNEQFF. Here the CDR3 DNA reads TGTGCCAGCAGTGAAGGCCTAGCGGGCAATTACAATGAGCAGTTCTTC.

The V and J genes are TRBV29-1 and TRBJ2-5, with 8 bases matching TRBD2. Trimming at V came to 7 bases and at J to 3 bases, leaving 7 bases not matched to a gene. Germline V CDR1 and CDR2: SQVTM, ANQGSEA. The CDR3 has 13 amino acids. CDR3 sequence reads: CSALSGGEETQYF. DNA for the CDR3: TGCAGCGCCCTCTCGGGGGGGGAAGAGACCCAGTACTTC.

The chain carries TRBV12-3 or TRBV12-4 and TRBJ2-3; 7 bases line up with TRBD2. V lost 5 bases to trimming and J lost 5 bases; unmatched junction nucleotides: 4. The CDR3 loop spans 13 amino acids. The CDR3 nucleotides are TGTGCCAGCAGTCCACGGACTAGAGATACGCAGTATTTT. Protein product: CASSPRTRDTQYF.

The chain has TRBV7-9 and TRBJ2-1; 9 bases align to TRBD2. After removal of 5 bases from V and 2 bases from J, the junction contained 10 bases not matched to a gene. The CDR3 loop spans 17 amino acids. Per germline, CDR1 SEHNR and CDR2 FQNEAQ (reference sequence). CDR3 sequence reads: CASSHNGASGAYNEQFF. In nucleotides, the CDR3 is TGTGCCAGCAGCCACAATGGAGCTAGCGGGGCCTACAATGAGCAGTTCTTC.

The J gene is TRBJ1-1, the V gene TRBV6-5; 7 nucleotides line up with TRBD1. Germline lookup yields CDR1 MNHEY and CDR2 SVGAGI. CDR3 size: 15 residues. The junction had 14 bases not matched to a gene; V was cut back by 1 base and J by 12 bases. The CDR3 DNA reads as TGTGCCAGCAGTTACTTACCCGGACAGGCCGCCTTGACTTTCTTT. Residues: CASSYLPGQAALTFF.

This clone was picked up a small number of times. The chain uses TRBV5-1 and TRBJ2-7, with 9 positions matching TRBD1. The V and J ends lost 3 bases and 2 bases, in that order; junction bases with no gene match: 9. Germline assignment: CDR1 SGHRS and CDR2 YFSETQ. The CDR3 is 16 residues long. DNA for the CDR3: TGCGCCAGCAGCTCCCGCCCGGGACAGGGCCCCTACGAGCAGTACTTC. This sequence encodes CASSSRPGQGPYEQYF.

The chain recombines TRBV7-3 with TRBJ2-2, with 8 bases lining up with TRBD2. The CDR3 totals 15 residues. Germline V gene data show CDR1 as SGHTA and CDR2 as FQGTGA. V was pared by 2 bases and J by 6 bases, with 5 bases of the junction left unmatched. CDR3 nucleotides: TGTGCCAGCAGCTTAGGACTAGCCGTCCCCGGGGAGCTGTTTTTT. Encoded protein: CASSLGLAVPGELFF.

The chain recombines TRBV4-2 with TRBJ1-1; D ambiguous. Germline V gene lookup returns CDR1 LGHNA and CDR2 YNFKEQ. This CDR3 region has 14 residues. Trimming cost V 1 base and J 6 bases, with 12 bases left between them. CDR3 in amino acids: CASSQAARAAEAFF. In DNA, the CDR3 is TGTGCCAGCAGCCAAGCCGCGCGGGCCGCTGAAGCTTTCTTT.

J is TRBJ1-1 and V is TRBV4-1, with 7 bases aligning to TRBD1. Trimming at V came to 4 bases and at J to 6 bases, leaving 14 bases not matched to a gene. The CDR3 loop spans 16 amino acids. The germline CDR1 and CDR2 sequences are MGHRA and YSYEKL. The CDR3 protein is CASSRGRARGVAEAFF. For the CDR3, the DNA is TGCGCCAGCAGCCGGGGGCGCGCCAGGGGGGTGGCTGAAGCTTTCTTT.

Here the CDR3 reads CASSQNRFRVEQYF. CDR3 coding DNA: TGTGCCAGCAGCCAAAATCGTTTTAGAGTCGAGCAGTACTTC. The chain is built from TRBV3-1 (or the pseudogene TRBV3-2) and TRBJ2-7; the D is unclear. Germline V lookup: CDR1 LGHDT, CDR2 YNNKEL (reference sequence). CDR3 length: 14 residues. V was cut by 2 bases and J by 6 bases, with 14 bases left in between.

This clone showed up just a few times. The chain joins TRBV30 to TRBJ1-4; the match to TRBD1 covers 11 bases. The CDR3 covers 13 residues. Germline V lookup: CDR1 GTSNPN, CDR2 SVGIG (reference sequence). V shed 4 bases, J shed 6 bases, and the junction held 1 base outside the gene matches. The CDR3 DNA is TGTGCCTGGATGGACAGGGGGCATGAAAAACTGTTTTTT. Translating gives CAWMDRGHEKLFF.

The chain couples TRBV28 to TRBJ1-2; 7 nucleotides line up with TRBD1. The CDR3 runs to 17 residues. Germline CDR1 MDHEN, CDR2 SYDVKM. Trimming removed 2 bases from V and 5 bases from J; junction bases left unmatched: 14. CDR3 nucleotides: TGTGCCAGCAGTTTAGGGGGACAGCTCCTCTCTCCATATGGCTACACCTTC. The encoded protein is CASSLGGQLLSPYGYTF.

The chain joins TRBV12-3 or TRBV12-4 to TRBJ1-2; D is unclear. This CDR3 contains 13 residues. The V and J ends lost 6 bases and 4 bases respectively, with 12 bases between them. As DNA, the CDR3 is TGTGCCAGCAGCGGGGTTGGTCGCTATGGCTACACCTTC. Its protein is CASSGVGRYGYTF.